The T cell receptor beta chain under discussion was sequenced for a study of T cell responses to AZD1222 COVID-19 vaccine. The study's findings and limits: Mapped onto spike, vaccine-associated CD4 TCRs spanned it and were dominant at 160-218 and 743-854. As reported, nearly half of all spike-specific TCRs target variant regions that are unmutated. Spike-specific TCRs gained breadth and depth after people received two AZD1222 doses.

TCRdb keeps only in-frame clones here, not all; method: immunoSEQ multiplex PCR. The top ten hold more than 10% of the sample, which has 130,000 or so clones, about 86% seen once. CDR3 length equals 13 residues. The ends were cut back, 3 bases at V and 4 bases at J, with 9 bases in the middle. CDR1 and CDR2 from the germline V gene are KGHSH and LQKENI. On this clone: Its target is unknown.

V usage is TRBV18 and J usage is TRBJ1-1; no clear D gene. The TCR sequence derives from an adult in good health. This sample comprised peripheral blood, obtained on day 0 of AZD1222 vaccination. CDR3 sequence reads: CASSPTAVTEAFF. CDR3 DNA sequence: TGTGCCAGCTCACCCACGGCGGTCACTGAAGCTTTCTTT. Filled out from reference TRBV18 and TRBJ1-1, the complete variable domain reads NAGVMQNPRHLVRRRGQEARLRCSPMKGHSHVYWYRQLPEEGLKFMVYLQKENIIDESGMPKERFSAEFPKEGPSILRIQQVVRGDSAAYFCASSPTAVTEAFFGQGTRLTVV.